A selection of T cell receptor beta chains follows, all from one sample in a study of cytomegalovirus exposure and HLA in healthy donors. TCRdb keeps only in-frame clones here, not all; method: immunoSEQ multiplex PCR. The repertoire consists of 150,000 to 200,000 clones, with 72% occurring once and the leading ten covering under 3%. Source material: PBMCs. These receptors were obtained from a human donor in good health. The CDR3 runs from the conserved cysteine through the conserved F or W. D genes are given only for firm matches. Expanded clones are given a class, and other clones once, few, many or no size at all.

TRBJ1-1 NA TRBV7-9 TRBD1 TGTGCCAGCAGCTTGGCTTTGACAGGGCCGCGGGCTTTCTTT CASSLALTGPRAFF
TRBJ1-4 NA TRBV19 TRBD1 TGTGCCAGTAGTGCAGGAGCCGGGACAGGGAGAGGTTTTCTGTTTTTT CASSAGAGTGRGFLFF
TRBJ2-5 NA TRBV19 TRBD2 TGTGCCAGTAGCCCCAATAGCGGGGGGGCCTGGGGAGAGACCCAGTACTTC CASSPNSGGAWGETQYF
TRBJ1-1 few TRBV5-6 NA TGTGCCAGCAGCGATTCGGGTAACAGGAACGCTGAAGCTTTCTTT CASSDSGNRNAEAFF
TRBJ2-1 NA TRBV10-1 NA TGCGCCAGCAGTGAGTCGATGGGCCAAATGGATGAGCAGTTCTTC CASSESMGQMDEQFF
TRBJ2-1 NA TRBV5-1 TRBD2 TGCGCCAGCAGGGCGACCCCCGGGACTAGCGGGGGGACTACTCTCTACAATGAGCAGTTCTTC CASRATPGTSGGTTLYNEQFF
TRBJ1-2 NA TRBV6-5 TRBD1 TGTGCCAGCAGTCCAACCGGACAGGGCTATGGCTACACCTTC CASSPTGQGYGYTF
TRBJ1-3 NA TRBV5-1 TRBD1 TGCGCCAGCAGCCTAACCGGACAGGGCGCGAACACCATATATTTT CASSLTGQGANTIYF
TRBJ2-1 NA TRBV27 TRBD2 TGTGCCAGCGGGCCCACGGGACTAGCGGGGGCCCTAGAGCAGTTCTTC CASGPTGLAGALEQFF
TRBJ1-5 NA TRBV5-8 TRBD1 TGTGCCAGCAGCTTGAAGGGACAGGGGTATCAGCCCCAGCATTTT CASSLKGQGYQPQHF
TRBJ2-7 NA TRBV7-2 TRBD1 TGTGCCAGCAGCTCCGGGACAGGGGACTACGAGCAGTACTTC CASSSGTGDYEQYF
TRBJ2-7 NA TRBV4-2 TRBD2 TGTGCCAGCAGCCAAGGCCTAGCGGGGGACTTCTCCTACGAGCAGTACTTC CASSQGLAGDFSYEQYF
TRBJ2-3 NA TRBV11-2 NA TGTGCCAGCCTCACAGGTGTAGCAAATACGCAGTATTTT CASLTGVANTQYF
TRBJ1-1 NA TRBV27 TRBD1 TGTGCCAGCAGTCGCCCCAGGGGGCGGGCTTTCTTT CASSRPRGRAFF
TRBJ2-1 NA TRBV27 TRBD2 TGTGCCAGCAGTTATTTGGGACTAGCGGGGAACAATGAGCAGTTCTTC CASSYLGLAGNNEQFF
TRBJ2-7 NA TRBV7-2 TRBD2 TGTGCCAGCAGCTTTTCGGGGGGTTACGCCTACGAGCAGTACTTC CASSFSGGYAYEQYF
TRBJ2-5 few TRBV7-9 NA TGTTCCGGCCGACGGGGACAAGAGACCCAGTACTTC CSGRRGQETQYF
TRBJ1-2 NA TRBV10-3 NA TGTGCCATCAGTGACAGGGCCAACTATGGCTACACCTTC CAISDRANYGYTF
TRBJ2-3 few TRBV9 NA TGTGCCAGCAGCGTAAACCCAGGGAGGACAGATACGCAGTATTTT CASSVNPGRTDTQYF
TRBJ2-3 once TRBV4-1 TRBD2 TGCGCCAGTGACCTTCTAGCGGGAGGCACAGATACGCAGTATTTT CASDLLAGGTDTQYF
TRBJ2-5 NA TRBV5-4 TRBD1 TGTGCCAGCAGCCCGGGACAGTCCCAAGAGACCCAGTACTTC CASSPGQSQETQYF
TRBJ2-7 NA TRBV9 NA TGTGCCAGCAGCCCCGGGGTCCACGAGCAGTACTTC CASSPGVHEQYF
TRBJ1-4 few TRBV6-4 NA TGTGCCAGCACCGACGGGGAAAAACTGTTTTTT CASTDGEKLFF
TRBJ2-5 NA TRBV9 TRBD2 TGTGCCAGCAGCGTAGATCTAGCGGGGGCCCTAGAAGAGACCCAGTACTTC CASSVDLAGALEETQYF
TRBJ1-1 NA TRBV19 NA TGTGCCAGTAGTATGGGTCCGGGGGAAACTGAAGCTTTCTTT CASSMGPGETEAFF
TRBJ2-5 few TRBV7-9 TRBD2 TGTGCCAGCAGCAAACTTCTAGCGGGGGACGAGACCCAGTACTTC CASSKLLAGDETQYF
TRBJ1-5 NA TRBV5-5 NA TGTGCCAGCAGCTTACAGGTTCTAGGGTCCCAGCATTTT CASSLQVLGSQHF
TRBJ2-3 NA TRBV11-3 NA TGTGCCAGCAGCTTATTGGGGGGGCAAGGAGATACGCAGTATTTT CASSLLGGQGDTQYF
TRBJ2-2 NA TRBV12-5 NA TGTGCTAGTGGTTTGCCCTTAACCGGGGAGCTGTTTTTT CASGLPLTGELFF
TRBJ1-1 NA TRBV9 TRBD1 TGTGCCAGCAGTTTTACAGGGGAAACTGAAGCTTTCTTT CASSFTGETEAFF
TRBJ2-2 once TRBV12-5 NA TGTGCTAGTGGTCCCCCTCCAGGGACCGGGGAGCTGTTTTTT CASGPPPGTGELFF
TRBJ2-5 NA TRBV6-5 TRBD2 TGTGCCAGCAGCAGAAGCGGGGGGGCATGGGAGACCCAGTACTTC CASSRSGGAWETQYF
TRBJ1-5 NA TRBV4-1 NA TGCGCCAGCAGCCAAGATAGGGGCAGCAATCAGCCCCAGCATTTT CASSQDRGSNQPQHF
TRBJ2-5 NA TRBV10-2 NA TGCGCCAGCAGTGAGACCCCGGGGATTGGAGAGACCCAGTACTTC CASSETPGIGETQYF
TRBJ2-7 NA TRBV2 NA TGTGCCAGCAGCCTCGACGGGACCTACGAGCAGTACTTC CASSLDGTYEQYF
TRBJ1-1 NA TRBV6-5 NA TGTGCCAGCACGAGGCCTGGCACTGAAGCTTTCTTT CASTRPGTEAFF
TRBJ2-1 NA TRBV7-9 TRBD2 TGTGCCAGCAGCTTAACTAGCGGGGGGGCCAATGAGCAGTTCTTC CASSLTSGGANEQFF
TRBJ2-7 NA TRBV11-2 TRBD2 TGTGCCAGCAGCTTTGGAACTAGCGGTTACGAGCAGTACTTC CASSFGTSGYEQYF
TRBJ1-1 NA TRBV18 TRBD1 TGTGCCAGCTCATCCCAGGGGGACCACACTGAAGCTTTCTTT CASSSQGDHTEAFF
TRBJ1-5 NA TRBV19 NA TGTGCCAGTAGTATTCAAAAAAATCAGCCCCAGCATTTT CASSIQKNQPQHF
TRBJ1-6 NA TRBV9 NA TGTGCCAGCAGCGAGGTGGGAGCGGGGAATTCACCCCTCCACTTT CASSEVGAGNSPLHF
TRBJ1-4 medium-sized TRBV30 NA TGTGCCTGGAGTGCTACGCTCGAAAAACTGTTTTTT CAWSATLEKLFF
TRBJ2-1 NA TRBV7-2 NA TGTGCCAGCAGCTTACAGGGATTTTCCTACAATGAGCAGTTCTTC CASSLQGFSYNEQFF
TRBJ2-2 NA TRBV7-6 TRBD2 TGTGCCAGCAGCCCTAACTTGGGACTAGCGGGGGGCGGGGACGGGGAGCTGTTTTTT CASSPNLGLAGGGDGELFF
TRBJ2-1 once TRBV10-3 TRBD2 TGTGCCATCAGCCTTCTAGCGGGGGGGTACAATGAGCAGTTCTTC CAISLLAGGYNEQFF
TRBJ1-1 few TRBV6-6 NA TGTGCCAGCAGTTTGCAGGGGTCTGAAGCTTTCTTT CASSLQGSEAFF
TRBJ2-7 few TRBV11-2 TRBD1 TGTGCCAGCAGCTTATCGTCACAGCCTCAGGGGGACGAGCAGTACTTC CASSLSSQPQGDEQYF
TRBJ2-7 NA TRBV7-2 TRBD1 TGTGCCAGCAGCGTGGGACAGGGGGTCCCCCCCTACGAGCAGTACTTC CASSVGQGVPPYEQYF
TRBJ1-2 few TRBV5-1 NA TGCGCCAGCAGCTTGGTGGCCGGGGAGGGTGGGGCCTATGGCTACACCTTC CASSLVAGEGGAYGYTF
TRBJ2-5 NA TRBV5-1 TRBD2 TGCGCCAGCAGCTTGGAAGTCGGGGGGTCGGTCCAAGAGACCCAGTACTTC CASSLEVGGSVQETQYF
TRBJ2-3 NA TRBV7-3 TRBD2 TGTGCCAGCAGCTCGGGACTACTCAGCACAGATACGCAGTATTTT CASSSGLLSTDTQYF
TRBJ2-7 NA TRBV7-9 NA TGTGCCAGCAGCTCGAACCTCGGGGGCTACGAGCAGTACTTC CASSSNLGGYEQYF